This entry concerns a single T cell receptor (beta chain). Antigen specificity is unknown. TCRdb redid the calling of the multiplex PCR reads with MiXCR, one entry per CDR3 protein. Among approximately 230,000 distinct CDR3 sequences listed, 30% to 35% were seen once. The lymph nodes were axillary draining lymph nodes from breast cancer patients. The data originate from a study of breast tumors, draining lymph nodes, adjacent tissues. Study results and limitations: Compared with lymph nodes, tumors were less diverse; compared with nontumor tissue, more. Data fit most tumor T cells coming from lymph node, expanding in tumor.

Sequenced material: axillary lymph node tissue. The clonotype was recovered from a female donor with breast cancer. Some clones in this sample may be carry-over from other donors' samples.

The CDR3 region is CASSQFAGYNSPLHF. CDR3 nucleotides: TGTGCCAGCAGCCAATTTGCAGGATATAATTCACCCCTCCACTTT. The V call is TRBV14, the J call TRBJ1-6; D gene unclear. Per germline, CDR1 SGHDN and CDR2 FVKESK. This CDR3 has 15 amino acids. With 2 bases removed from V and 4 bases from J, the gap between germline ends came to 9 bases.